A single T cell receptor beta chain is shown here with its context. Its specificity is unknown. The data were taken from a study of Ad26.COV2.S vaccination and SARS-CoV-2 variants. Study context: Donor participated within the Ad26.COV2.S arm of the COV1001 trial.

Treatment given: around 19 received Ad26.COV2.S at low or high dose, single or two shots; about 5 received placebo; per-sample allocation not given. Collection of samples fell on day 63 after the first vaccine or placebo injection. Whoever gave the sample was an adult aged 18-55 years in Boston. Per germline, CDR1 SGHRS and CDR2 YFSETQ. CDR3 length: 16 amino acids. Trimming cost V 5 bases and J 5 bases, with 17 bases left between them. Clones were read by immunoSEQ multiplex PCR, and TCRdb kept only the in-frame ones, dropping some. Found here are fewer than 500,000 clones, roughly 89% of them singletons; the top ten hold over 2.5%. Study outcomes and limitations: Measurement of non-spike TCR breadth gave similar results in vaccine and placebo recipients. Researchers cautioned that TCR breadth and depth analyses may have underestimated total T cell responses.

This clonotype originated in a person between 18 and 65 years old who received the Ad26.COV2.S COVID-19 vaccine or a placebo. Material: peripheral blood, obtained in a trial of Ad26.COV2.S vaccine versus placebo. This sequence joins TRBV5-1 and TRBJ1-6, with D possibly matching TRBD1 (5 bases). CDR3 DNA: TGCGCCAGCAGTCCGGTCCCAGGGCCAAATAATTCACCCCTCCACTTT. The encoded protein is CASSPVPGPNNSPLHF. Filled out from reference TRBV5-1 and TRBJ1-6, the complete variable domain reads KAGVTQTPRYLIKTRGQQVTLSCSPISGHRSVSWYQQTPGQGLQFLFEYFSETQRNKGNFPGRFSGRQFSNSRSEMNVSTLELGDSALYLCASSPVPGPNNSPLHFGNGTRLTVT.